A selection of T cell receptor beta chains follows, all from one sample in a study of shared clonotypes between healthy human individuals. Repertoires were generated with immunoSEQ multiplex PCR, while TCRdb's copy carries only in-frame clones and drops some. The sample comprises about 470,000 clones, about 85% of which are singletons, and less than 15% rests with the top ten. Material for sequencing was PBMCs. Receptors originate from a woman in her 40s in good health. Some clones in this sample may be carry-over from other donors' samples. Each CDR3 is given with its conserved first and last residue. A D gene is named only where the DNA matches it firmly. Not all rows give a size; the values are once, few, many and, for expanded clones, a class.

d_call: TRBD1
j_call: TRBJ1-1
clone_size: -
v_call: TRBV5-1
cdr3_length: 16
cdr3_aa: CASSLAETGVYTEAFF
cdr3_nt: TGCGCCAGCAGCTTGGCCGAGACAGGGGTCTACACTGAAGCTTTCTTT

d_call: TRBD2
j_call: TRBJ2-7
clone_size: -
v_call: TRBV7-9
cdr3_length: 15
cdr3_aa: CASILGAGEAYEQYF
cdr3_nt: TGTGCCAGCATCCTCGGAGCGGGAGAAGCCTACGAGCAGTACTTC

d_call: -
j_call: TRBJ2-7
clone_size: -
v_call: TRBV2
cdr3_length: 15
cdr3_aa: CASSENIQGAYEQYF
cdr3_nt: TGTGCCAGCAGTGAAAATATACAGGGTGCCTACGAGCAGTACTTC

d_call: TRBD2
j_call: TRBJ2-7
clone_size: -
v_call: TRBV4-3
cdr3_length: 15
cdr3_aa: CASSQDSGSSYEQYF
cdr3_nt: TGCGCCAGCAGCCAAGACAGCGGGAGTTCCTACGAGCAGTACTTC

d_call: TRBD2
j_call: TRBJ2-1
clone_size: -
v_call: TRBV11-2
cdr3_length: 19
cdr3_aa: CASSLDPVVSGIMSNEQFF
cdr3_nt: TGTGCCAGCAGCTTAGATCCGGTGGTTAGCGGGATAATGTCCAATGAGCAGTTCTTC

d_call: TRBD1
j_call: TRBJ2-1
clone_size: -
v_call: TRBV5-6
cdr3_length: 15
cdr3_aa: CASSRQGLSYNEQFF
cdr3_nt: TGTGCCAGCAGCCGACAGGGCCTTTCCTACAATGAGCAGTTCTTC

d_call: -
j_call: TRBJ1-1
clone_size: -
v_call: TRBV29-1
cdr3_length: 16
cdr3_aa: CSVELVYLYMNTEAFF
cdr3_nt: TGCAGCGTTGAATTGGTTTACCTCTACATGAACACTGAAGCTTTCTTT

d_call: TRBD2
j_call: TRBJ2-3
clone_size: few
v_call: TRBV4-3
cdr3_length: 17
cdr3_aa: CASSRASAGGSTDTQYF
cdr3_nt: TGCGCCAGCAGCCGGGCCTCTGCGGGAGGAAGCACAGATACGCAGTATTTT

d_call: -
j_call: TRBJ1-2
clone_size: -
v_call: TRBV28
cdr3_length: 11
cdr3_aa: CASSHRSGYTF
cdr3_nt: TGTGCCAGCAGCCACAGAAGTGGCTACACCTTC

d_call: TRBD1
j_call: TRBJ2-2
clone_size: once
v_call: TRBV7-2
cdr3_length: 17
cdr3_aa: CASSLATGFANTGELFF
cdr3_nt: TGTGCCAGCAGCTTAGCGACAGGGTTCGCGAACACCGGGGAGCTGTTTTTT

d_call: -
j_call: TRBJ1-5
clone_size: -
v_call: TRBV7-9
cdr3_length: 14
cdr3_aa: CASSLGEYNQPQHF
cdr3_nt: TGTGCCAGCAGCTTAGGGGAATACAATCAGCCCCAGCATTTT

d_call: TRBD2
j_call: TRBJ2-5
clone_size: -
v_call: TRBV7-2
cdr3_length: 15
cdr3_aa: CASSPLSGREETQYF
cdr3_nt: TGTGCCAGCAGCCCGTTGAGCGGGAGGGAAGAGACCCAGTACTTC

d_call: -
j_call: TRBJ2-1
clone_size: -
v_call: TRBV2
cdr3_length: 14
cdr3_aa: CASRFPSSYNEQFF
cdr3_nt: TGTGCCAGCAGATTTCCTAGCTCCTACAATGAGCAGTTCTTC

d_call: -
j_call: TRBJ2-6
clone_size: -
v_call: TRBV29-1
cdr3_length: 16
cdr3_aa: CSVGQSPSSGANVLTF
cdr3_nt: TGCAGCGTAGGACAGTCTCCATCCTCTGGGGCCAACGTCCTGACTTTC

d_call: -
j_call: TRBJ2-1
clone_size: -
v_call: TRBV7-6
cdr3_length: 15
cdr3_aa: CASSLGGGTYNEQFF
cdr3_nt: TGTGCCAGCAGCTTAGGCGGCGGGACCTACAATGAGCAGTTCTTC

d_call: TRBD2
j_call: TRBJ2-1
clone_size: -
v_call: TRBV4-1
cdr3_length: 17
cdr3_aa: CASSQPTSGRGKNEQFF
cdr3_nt: TGCGCCAGCAGCCAGCCGACTAGCGGGAGGGGGAAGAATGAGCAGTTCTTC

d_call: TRBD1
j_call: TRBJ2-1
clone_size: -
v_call: TRBV4-1
cdr3_length: 12
cdr3_aa: CASSRTGFEQFF
cdr3_nt: TGCGCCAGCAGCCGGACAGGGTTTGAGCAGTTCTTC

d_call: -
j_call: TRBJ2-7
clone_size: -
v_call: TRBV7-8
cdr3_length: 14
cdr3_aa: CASSLGASSYEQYF
cdr3_nt: TGTGCCAGCAGTTTAGGGGCTAGCTCCTACGAGCAGTACTTC

d_call: TRBD1
j_call: TRBJ1-1
clone_size: -
v_call: TRBV5-1
cdr3_length: 16
cdr3_aa: CASSLVGLTGTTEAFF
cdr3_nt: TGCGCCAGCAGCTTGGTGGGGCTGACAGGGACTACTGAAGCTTTCTTT

d_call: -
j_call: TRBJ2-5
clone_size: -
v_call: TRBV10-2
cdr3_length: 14
cdr3_aa: CASSEIGSQETQYF
cdr3_nt: TGCGCCAGCAGTGAAATCGGCAGCCAAGAGACCCAGTACTTC

d_call: TRBD1
j_call: TRBJ2-2
clone_size: once
v_call: TRBV4-2
cdr3_length: 15
cdr3_aa: CASSHRTGASGELFF
cdr3_nt: TGTGCCAGCAGCCACCGGACAGGGGCCTCCGGGGAGCTGTTTTTT

d_call: -
j_call: TRBJ2-5
clone_size: -
v_call: TRBV4-2
cdr3_length: 14
cdr3_aa: CASSQGGDGETQYF
cdr3_nt: TGTGCCAGCAGCCAAGGGGGGGACGGGGAGACCCAGTACTTC

d_call: -
j_call: TRBJ2-1
clone_size: -
v_call: TRBV7-3
cdr3_length: 13
cdr3_aa: CASSQNRASEQFF
cdr3_nt: TGTGCCAGCAGCCAAAACAGGGCCTCTGAGCAGTTCTTC

d_call: -
j_call: TRBJ2-7
clone_size: -
v_call: TRBV9
cdr3_length: 13
cdr3_aa: CASSVAMTGEQYF
cdr3_nt: TGTGCCAGCAGCGTAGCTATGACAGGCGAGCAGTACTTC

d_call: -
j_call: TRBJ2-3
clone_size: -
v_call: TRBV7-9
cdr3_length: 14
cdr3_aa: CASSLGLSSDTQYF
cdr3_nt: TGTGCCAGCAGCTTAGGGCTCAGCTCCGATACGCAGTATTTT

d_call: -
j_call: TRBJ2-1
clone_size: -
v_call: TRBV19
cdr3_length: 15
cdr3_aa: CASSIAERSYNEQFF
cdr3_nt: TGTGCCAGTAGTATTGCAGAGCGGTCCTACAATGAGCAGTTCTTC

d_call: -
j_call: TRBJ2-3
clone_size: few
v_call: TRBV5-4
cdr3_length: 16
cdr3_aa: CASSPGPSEGTDTQYF
cdr3_nt: TGTGCCAGCAGCCCGGGTCCCTCGGAGGGCACAGATACGCAGTATTTT

d_call: -
j_call: TRBJ2-1
clone_size: many
v_call: TRBV11-2
cdr3_length: 15
cdr3_aa: CASKTGQAGADEQFF
cdr3_nt: TGTGCCAGCAAGACAGGACAAGCCGGAGCGGATGAGCAGTTCTTC

d_call: -
j_call: TRBJ2-3
clone_size: -
v_call: TRBV18
cdr3_length: 14
cdr3_aa: CASSPPGRSDTQYF
cdr3_nt: TGTGCCAGCTCACCACCGGGTAGGTCAGATACGCAGTATTTT

d_call: -
j_call: TRBJ2-6
clone_size: once
v_call: TRBV5-8
cdr3_length: 15
cdr3_aa: CASSLIPSGANVLTF
cdr3_nt: TGTGCCAGCAGCCTCATACCCTCTGGGGCCAACGTCCTGACTTTC

d_call: TRBD1
j_call: TRBJ2-7
clone_size: -
v_call: TRBV28
cdr3_length: 15
cdr3_aa: CASRPDRGFTYEQYF
cdr3_nt: TGTGCCAGCAGGCCCGACAGGGGCTTCACCTACGAGCAGTACTTC

d_call: TRBD1
j_call: TRBJ1-5
clone_size: -
v_call: TRBV28
cdr3_length: 13
cdr3_aa: CASSGQVAQPQHF
cdr3_nt: TGTGCCAGCAGTGGACAGGTAGCGCAGCCCCAGCATTTT

d_call: -
j_call: TRBJ2-3
clone_size: -
v_call: TRBV11-2
cdr3_length: 13
cdr3_aa: CASSPDLADTQYF
cdr3_nt: TGTGCCAGCAGCCCTGACCTTGCAGATACGCAGTATTTT

d_call: TRBD2
j_call: TRBJ2-1
clone_size: -
v_call: TRBV5-4
cdr3_length: 16
cdr3_aa: CASSLGLAGAIAEQFF
cdr3_nt: TGTGCCAGCAGCTTGGGACTAGCGGGAGCGATTGCTGAGCAGTTCTTC

d_call: TRBD1
j_call: TRBJ1-2
clone_size: -
v_call: TRBV5-1
cdr3_length: 14
cdr3_aa: CASSLQGASYGYTF
cdr3_nt: TGCGCCAGCAGCTTACAGGGGGCAAGCTATGGCTACACCTTC

d_call: TRBD2
j_call: TRBJ2-3
clone_size: -
v_call: TRBV5-6
cdr3_length: 18
cdr3_aa: CASSSYSLAAPGTDTQYF
cdr3_nt: TGTGCCAGCAGCTCCTACTCACTAGCGGCCCCTGGGACAGATACGCAGTATTTT

d_call: -
j_call: TRBJ2-7
clone_size: -
v_call: TRBV29-1
cdr3_length: 13
cdr3_aa: CSVEGDGYYEQYF
cdr3_nt: TGCAGCGTTGAGGGGGACGGCTACTACGAGCAGTACTTC

d_call: -
j_call: TRBJ2-2
clone_size: -
v_call: TRBV18
cdr3_length: 15
cdr3_aa: CASSPPRASSGELFF
cdr3_nt: TGTGCCAGCTCACCACCTAGGGCTAGCTCCGGGGAGCTGTTTTTT

d_call: -
j_call: TRBJ2-7
clone_size: -
v_call: TRBV11-2
cdr3_length: 13
cdr3_aa: CASSPRWRYEQYF
cdr3_nt: TGTGCCAGCAGCCCCCGCTGGCGGTACGAGCAGTACTTC

d_call: -
j_call: TRBJ1-2
clone_size: -
v_call: TRBV5-4
cdr3_length: 12
cdr3_aa: CASRTGYYGYTF
cdr3_nt: TGTGCCAGCAGGACGGGATACTATGGCTACACCTTC

d_call: -
j_call: TRBJ2-1
clone_size: -
v_call: TRBV28
cdr3_length: 15
cdr3_aa: CASSLDFRRYNEQFF
cdr3_nt: TGTGCCAGCAGTTTAGACTTTAGACGGTACAATGAGCAGTTCTTC

d_call: -
j_call: TRBJ2-1
clone_size: -
v_call: TRBV5-6
cdr3_length: 16
cdr3_aa: CASSLEGGLYYNEQFF
cdr3_nt: TGTGCCAGCAGCTTGGAGGGGGGTTTGTATTACAATGAGCAGTTCTTC

d_call: -
j_call: TRBJ2-5
clone_size: -
v_call: TRBV6-5
cdr3_length: 13
cdr3_aa: CASSYRDKETQYF
cdr3_nt: TGTGCCAGCAGTTACAGGGATAAAGAGACCCAGTACTTC

d_call: TRBD1
j_call: TRBJ2-7
clone_size: -
v_call: TRBV29-1
cdr3_length: 13
cdr3_aa: CSVRQGPSYEQYF
cdr3_nt: TGCAGCGTTCGACAGGGTCCCTCCTACGAGCAGTACTTC

d_call: -
j_call: TRBJ1-1
clone_size: -
v_call: TRBV7-8
cdr3_length: 13
cdr3_aa: CASSFSVNTEAFF
cdr3_nt: TGTGCCAGCAGCTTTTCCGTGAACACTGAAGCTTTCTTT

d_call: TRBD1
j_call: TRBJ1-2
clone_size: -
v_call: TRBV10-1
cdr3_length: 15
cdr3_aa: CASSESPGQGATYTF
cdr3_nt: TGCGCCAGCAGTGAGTCACCGGGACAGGGGGCCACTTACACCTTC

d_call: TRBD1
j_call: TRBJ1-1
clone_size: -
v_call: TRBV10-3
cdr3_length: 16
cdr3_aa: CAISTQGQGIITEAFF
cdr3_nt: TGTGCCATCAGTACCCAAGGACAGGGAATAATCACTGAAGCTTTCTTT

d_call: -
j_call: TRBJ1-5
clone_size: -
v_call: TRBV4-1
cdr3_length: 14
cdr3_aa: CASSQAGANQPQHF
cdr3_nt: TGCGCCAGCAGCCAAGCAGGGGCCAATCAGCCCCAGCATTTT

d_call: -
j_call: TRBJ2-5
clone_size: -
v_call: TRBV5-1
cdr3_length: 14
cdr3_aa: CASSHDSLQETQYF
cdr3_nt: TGCGCCAGCAGCCACGACAGTCTACAAGAGACCCAGTACTTC

d_call: TRBD2
j_call: TRBJ2-3
clone_size: -
v_call: TRBV27
cdr3_length: 15
cdr3_aa: CASSGLAGVSDTQYF
cdr3_nt: TGTGCCAGCAGTGGACTAGCGGGAGTGTCAGATACGCAGTATTTT

d_call: TRBD1
j_call: TRBJ1-4
clone_size: -
v_call: TRBV5-1
cdr3_length: 14
cdr3_aa: CASSLGQVAEKLFF
cdr3_nt: TGCGCCAGCAGCCTAGGACAGGTTGCCGAAAAACTGTTTTTT

d_call: TRBD2
j_call: TRBJ2-3
clone_size: -
v_call: TRBV19
cdr3_length: 15
cdr3_aa: CASTTGLAPTDTQYF
cdr3_nt: TGTGCCAGTACCACCGGACTAGCGCCCACAGATACGCAGTATTTT

d_call: TRBD1
j_call: TRBJ2-7
clone_size: -
v_call: TRBV11-1
cdr3_length: 13
cdr3_aa: CASSFQGDGEQYF
cdr3_nt: TGTGCCAGCAGCTTCCAGGGGGACGGCGAGCAGTACTTC

d_call: TRBD1
j_call: TRBJ1-2
clone_size: -
v_call: TRBV6-5
cdr3_length: 15
cdr3_aa: CASSSRQGPDRGYTF
cdr3_nt: TGTGCCAGCAGTTCCCGACAGGGGCCGGATAGGGGCTACACCTTC

d_call: TRBD1
j_call: TRBJ2-5
clone_size: -
v_call: TRBV6-5
cdr3_length: 15
cdr3_aa: CASSGDRGFQETQYF
cdr3_nt: TGTGCCAGCAGTGGGGACAGGGGTTTCCAAGAGACCCAGTACTTC

d_call: TRBD2
j_call: TRBJ2-5
clone_size: -
v_call: TRBV5-4
cdr3_length: 16
cdr3_aa: CASSLVGTSGSLTQYF
cdr3_nt: TGTGCCAGCAGCTTGGTGGGGACTAGCGGGAGTTTAACCCAGTACTTC

d_call: -
j_call: TRBJ1-2
clone_size: -
v_call: TRBV19
cdr3_length: 12
cdr3_aa: CASSGPNYGYTF
cdr3_nt: TGTGCCAGTAGTGGACCCAACTATGGCTACACCTTC